The 23 T cell receptor beta chains given below trace back to one sample, sequenced in a study of shared clonotypes between healthy human individuals. Profiled with immunoSEQ multiplex PCR; TCRdb holds only in-frame clones, not every one. The sample has around 2.3 million clones, approximately 94% seen once. Sequenced input: naive CD4+ T cells sorted from blood. Subset here: CD45RA+ positively selected. These receptors came from a young man in good health.

As DNA, the CDR3 is TGTGCCAGCAGCTTAGTCGGACAGCCTGAAGCTTTCTTT. Its protein is CASSLVGQPEAFF. The chain uses TRBV7-2 and TRBJ1-1; tentatively, D is TRBD1 (6 bases). In germline, CDR1 is SGHTA, CDR2 FQGNSA. V was pared by 1 base and J by 6 bases, with 9 bases between. The CDR3 is 13 residues long.

Concerning this clone itself: The same CDR3 can be traced to other DNA sequences in this sample. This chain joins TRBV19 and TRBJ1-1; a weak D match, TRBD1 (5 bases). The CDR3 is 15 residues long. Germline V gives CDR1 LNHDA, CDR2 SQIVND (reference sequence). Trimming took off 1 base at V and 0 bases at J, with 9 bases between the two ends. CDR3 loop: CASSIAGTVNTEAFF. In DNA form, the CDR3 reads TGTGCCAGTAGTATAGCAGGGACGGTGAACACTGAAGCTTTCTTT.

DNA of the CDR3: TGTGCCAGCAGAAGACAGGCCGAGCAGTTCTTC. This translates into CASRRQAEQFF. The chain joins TRBV6-5 to TRBJ2-1, with a tentative D call TRBD1 (6 bases). The germline CDR1 and CDR2 sequences are MNHEY and SVGAGI. This CDR3 has 11 residues. The V end was cut by 6 bases, the J end by 10 bases, with 10 bases between.

The genes are TRBV27 and TRBJ2-5; 7 bases are a match to TRBD1. Trimming took 1 base from V and 5 from J; bases not matched to a gene: 4. Germline CDR1 reads MNHEY; CDR2 reads SMNVEV (reference sequence). The CDR3 is 14 residues long. CDR3 residues: CASSLYRGMETQYF. The CDR3 nucleotides are TGTGCCAGCAGTTTATACAGGGGCATGGAGACCCAGTACTTC.

The chain joins TRBV30 to TRBJ1-6; D gene uncertain. V shed 4 bases and J shed 7 bases, with 8 bases lying between them. Germline V CDR1 and CDR2: GTSNPN, SVGIG (reference sequence). This CDR3 spans 12 amino acids. The CDR3 DNA is TGTGCCTGGAATTCGAACAATTCACCCCTCCACTTT. Translation: CAWNSNNSPLHF.

This clone came up a few times. V is TRBV6-5 and J is TRBJ1-6, with 9 positions matching TRBD1. Germline CDR1 is MNHEY and CDR2 is SVGAGI. This CDR3 has 16 amino acids. V gave up 0 bases and J gave up 5 bases; unmatched junction bases: 2. CDR3: CASSYSGTGHNSPLHF. The CDR3 coding sequence is TGTGCCAGCAGTTACTCAGGGACAGGGCATAATTCACCCCTCCACTTT.

The V and J genes are TRBV9 and TRBJ2-3; unclear D gene. V was cut by 0 bases and J by 6 bases, with 8 bases left in between. From germline, CDR1 is SGDLS and CDR2 YYNGEE. This CDR3 spans 13 amino acids. CDR3: CASSVEGEDTQYF. DNA of the CDR3: TGTGCCAGCAGCGTAGAGGGTGAGGATACGCAGTATTTT.

As regards this clone: Other DNA sequences of this sample code for an identical CDR3. The rearrangement uses TRBV30 and TRBJ2-3; D uncertain. The CDR3 has 13 residues. Germline V gene sequence: CDR1 GTSNPN, CDR2 SVGIG (reference sequence). The V end lost 0 bases, the J end lost 3 bases, and 7 bases lay between the germline ends. The DNA for the CDR3 is TGTGCCTGGAGTGTGGGCAGGACAGATACGCAGTATTTT. Residues: CAWSVGRTDTQYF. Full variable domain (rest looked up from reference TRBV30 and TRBJ2-3): SQTIHQWPATLVQPVGSPLSLECTVEGTSNPNLYWYRQAAGRGLQLLFYSVGIGQISSEVPQNLSASRPQDRQFILSSKKLLLSDSGFYLCAWSVGRTDTQYFGPGTRLTVL.

The chain employs TRBV6-5 and TRBJ2-1, with 7 bases matching TRBD1. CDR1 MNHEY and CDR2 SVGAGI come from the germline V gene. The CDR3 totals 14 residues. V dropped 4 bases and J dropped 7; count of bases not matched to a gene: 7. The DNA of the CDR3 is TGTGCCAGCAGTTCGGACAGGAGCCGTAATGAGCAGTTCTTC. Protein: CASSSDRSRNEQFF.

The chain couples TRBV2 to TRBJ2-7; perhaps TRBD1 as D (6 bases). The CDR3 loop spans 14 amino acids. The germline V gene encodes CDR1 SNHLY and CDR2 FYNNEI. Between the trimmed V and J ends, which lost 6 bases and 0 bases, there was a span of 12 bases. Here the CDR3 reads CASRLQGSSYEQYF. The CDR3 DNA sequence: TGTGCCAGCAGGCTCCAGGGGAGCTCCTACGAGCAGTACTTC.

The chain recombines TRBV6-6 with TRBJ1-5; D not resolved. Germline V gene data show CDR1 as MNHNY and CDR2 as SVGAGI (reference sequence). V was pared by 6 bases and J by 7 bases, with 13 bases between. The CDR3 has 13 residues. In nucleotides, the CDR3 is TGTGCCAGCAGGTCTAGGTCTGGGCAGCCCCAGCATTTT. Amino acids: CASRSRSGQPQHF.

Comments on this clone: The sample has other DNA sequences that encode this CDR3 too. The chain combines TRBV5-1 with TRBJ1-1, with TRBD1 as a possible D gene (5 bases). The CDR3 is 15 amino acids. The V end lost 0 bases, the J end lost 0 bases, and 9 bases lay between the germline ends. CDR1 and CDR2 from the germline V gene are SGHRS and YFSETQ. CDR3 in DNA: TGCGCCAGCAGCTTGGAAGGAGGGGTGAACACTGAAGCTTTCTTT. Translating gives CASSLEGGVNTEAFF.

The genes are TRBV7-9 and TRBJ1-2; D is unresolved. This CDR3 contains 13 residues. V was pared by 3 bases and J by 0 bases, with 5 bases between. Germline values: CDR1 SEHNR, CDR2 FQNEAQ (reference sequence). The CDR3 sequence: CASSFTSNYGYTF. In nucleotides, the CDR3 is TGTGCCAGCAGCTTTACCTCTAACTATGGCTACACCTTC.

V usage is TRBV6-1 and J usage is TRBJ1-1, with a tentative D call TRBD1 (5 bases). The CDR3 is 15 residues long. CDR1 MNHNS and CDR2 SASEGT come from the germline V gene. The ends were cut back, 3 bases at V and 4 bases at J, with 15 bases in the middle. This chain's CDR3 is CASSDRGARGTEAFF. The CDR3, as DNA: TGTGCCAGCAGTGATAGAGGGGCAAGAGGCACTGAAGCTTTCTTT.

The count of this clone is one. The identical CDR3 is also encoded by other nucleotide sequences in the sample. This rearrangement joins TRBV5-1 to TRBJ2-7; 7 positions match TRBD1. The germline gives CDR1 SGHRS, CDR2 YFSETQ. V was clipped by 0 bases and J by 0 bases; unmatched bases: 3. The CDR3 totals 15 residues. This CDR3 reads CASSLEGGGSYEQYF. CDR3 in DNA: TGCGCCAGCAGCTTGGAAGGGGGCGGCTCCTACGAGCAGTACTTC.

V and J are TRBV28 and TRBJ1-5; 9 bases fit TRBD1. With V trimmed by 4 bases and J by 6 bases, 7 bases remained unmatched. The CDR3 is 15 amino acids. Germline values: CDR1 MDHEN, CDR2 SYDVKM. CDR3 DNA sequence: TGTGCCAGCAGTTCCCCGGACAGGGGAGGTCAGCCCCAGCATTTT. Translating gives CASSSPDRGGQPQHF.

This chain joins TRBV2 and TRBJ1-5, with 8 nucleotides matching TRBD1. CDR1 SNHLY and CDR2 FYNNEI come from the germline V gene. The CDR3 consists of 17 residues. V dropped 6 bases and J dropped 4; count of bases not matched to a gene: 14. CDR3 in DNA: TGTGCCAGCAGCCGAGAGGGGGACAGGCGACTTAATCAGCCCCAGCATTTT. It codes for CASSREGDRRLNQPQHF. The variable domain in full, with the rest retrieved from reference TRBV2 and TRBJ1-5, is EPEVTQTPSHQVTQMGQEVILRCVPISNHLYFYWYRQILGQKVEFLVSFYNNEISEKSEIFDDQFSVERPDGSNFTLKIRSTKLEDSAMYFCASSREGDRRLNQPQHFGDGTRLSIL.

The V gene is TRBV11-3, the J gene TRBJ1-1; D is unclear. The germline V gene encodes CDR1 SGHNT and CDR2 YENEEA. The V and J ends lost 0 bases and 6 bases respectively, with 20 bases between them. CDR3 length: 17 residues. In DNA, the CDR3 is TGTGCCAGCAGCTTAGACACAATGCCTATGATTAAGTCTGAAGCTTTCTTT. Translation gives CASSLDTMPMIKSEAFF.

V and J are TRBV2 and TRBJ1-6; D is possibly TRBD1 (5 bases). V gave up 6 bases and J gave up 9 bases, with 12 bases separating them. The CDR3 contains 13 residues. CDR1 and CDR2 from the germline V gene are SNHLY and FYNNEI. The CDR3 coding sequence is TGTGCCAGCAGCCCTGGGGGGGTTTCACCCCTCCACTTT. This encodes CASSPGGVSPLHF.

This rearrangement joins TRBV25-1 to TRBJ2-1; 10 nucleotides align to TRBD1. After removal of 10 bases from V and 6 bases from J, the junction contained 12 bases not matched to a gene. This CDR3 spans 15 amino acids. Germline loops: CDR1 MGHDK, CDR2 SYGVNS. Written as DNA, the CDR3 is TGTGCCACCCATGGAACGGGACAGGGGTCCAATGAGCAGTTCTTC. This codes for CATHGTGQGSNEQFF.

The rearrangement links TRBV27 to TRBJ1-2, with D possibly TRBD1 on 6 matching bases. Germline CDR1 and CDR2: MNHEY and SMNVEV (reference sequence). V lost 5 bases and J 5 bases, leaving 18 bases between the germline ends. The CDR3 has 15 amino acids. CDR3 sequence reads: CASSAQGPNLYGYTF. DNA for the CDR3: TGTGCCAGCAGTGCTCAGGGGCCAAATTTATATGGCTACACCTTC.

This chain links TRBV28 with TRBJ1-2, with D unresolved. The V end was cut by 5 bases, the J end by 1 base, with 14 bases between. Looked up from germline, CDR1 is MDHEN and CDR2 is SYDVKM. The length of the CDR3 is 15 residues. The CDR3 spells CASSPSTLRNYGYTF. CDR3 DNA sequence: TGTGCCAGCAGTCCCTCCACATTGCGTAACTATGGCTACACCTTC.

The chain carries TRBV4-1 and TRBJ2-7; 7 positions match TRBD1. Unmatched junction bases numbered 11, after V lost 2 bases and J lost 4 bases. Germline-derived CDR1 and CDR2 are MGHRA and YSYEKL. The CDR3 is 16 amino acids. The CDR3 coding sequence is TGCGCCAGCAGCCAACTTCAGGGGGTTGCCCCTTACGAGCAGTACTTC. Encoded protein: CASSQLQGVAPYEQYF.